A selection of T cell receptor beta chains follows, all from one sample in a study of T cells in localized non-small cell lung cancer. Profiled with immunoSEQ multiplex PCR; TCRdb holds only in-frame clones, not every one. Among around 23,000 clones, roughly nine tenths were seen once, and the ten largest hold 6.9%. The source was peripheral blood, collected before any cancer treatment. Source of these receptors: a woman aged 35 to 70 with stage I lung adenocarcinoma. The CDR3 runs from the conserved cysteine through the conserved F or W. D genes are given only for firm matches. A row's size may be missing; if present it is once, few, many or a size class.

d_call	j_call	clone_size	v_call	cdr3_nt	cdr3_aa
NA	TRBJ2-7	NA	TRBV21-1	TGTGCCACCCCCCGGAGGGTGACGAGCGAGCAGTACTTC	CATPRRVTSEQYF
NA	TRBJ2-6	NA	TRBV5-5	TGTGCCAGCAGCCAAACAGGGTCTGGGGCCAACGTCCTGACTTTC	CASSQTGSGANVLTF
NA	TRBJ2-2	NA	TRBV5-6	TGTGCCAGCAGTCTACCACCCGGGGAGCTGTTTTTT	CASSLPPGELFF
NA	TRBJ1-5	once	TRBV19	TGTGCCAGTAGGATGGGGGGCCAGCCCCAGCATTTT	CASRMGGQPQHF
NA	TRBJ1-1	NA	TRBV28	TGTGCCAGCAGTTTATTGGGGGGGGACACTGAAGCTTTCTTT	CASSLLGGDTEAFF
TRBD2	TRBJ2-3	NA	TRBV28	TGTGCCAGCAGTTTATCTTTTTGTGAGGCGCCAACCGGGGCTAGCGGGGGGGAAGATACGCAGTATTTT	CASSLSFCEAPTGASGGEDTQYF
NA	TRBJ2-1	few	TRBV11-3	TGTGCCAGCAGCTTGATGACAGGACAGTTCTTC	CASSLMTGQFF
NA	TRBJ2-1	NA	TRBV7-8	TGTGCCAGCAGCTTAGGACCAAGCGTACATGAGCAGTTCTTC	CASSLGPSVHEQFF
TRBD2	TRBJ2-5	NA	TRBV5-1	TGCGCCAGCAGCTCTCAAGGGGAGGGTCGAAGGGAGACCCAGTACTTC	CASSSQGEGRRETQYF
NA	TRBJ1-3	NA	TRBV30	TGTGCCTGGAGTCTGAGAAACACCATATATTTT	CAWSLRNTIYF
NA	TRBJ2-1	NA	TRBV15	TGTGCCACCGGGAACAGTAGGAATGAGCAGTTCTTC	CATGNSRNEQFF
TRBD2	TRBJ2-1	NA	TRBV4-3	TGCGCCAGCAGCCAAGAGACGGGAGGAGGGCAGTTCTTC	CASSQETGGGQFF
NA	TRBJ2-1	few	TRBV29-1	TGCAGCGTTCGTAGCGATAGCTCCTACAATGAGCAGTTCTTC	CSVRSDSSYNEQFF
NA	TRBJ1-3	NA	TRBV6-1	TGTGCCAGCAGTGCGAGGGGGGGGTCCATATATTTT	CASSARGGSIYF
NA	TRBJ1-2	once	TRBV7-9	TGTGCCAGCAGCTTCCAGGGTACCTACACCTTC	CASSFQGTYTF
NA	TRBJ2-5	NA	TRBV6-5	TGTGCCAGCAGTTTTTCATCGGGACTTCTGAACTTC	CASSFSSGLLNF
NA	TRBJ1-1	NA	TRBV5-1	TGCGCCAGCAGCTCTAATTTGGTCACTGAAGCTTTCTTT	CASSSNLVTEAFF
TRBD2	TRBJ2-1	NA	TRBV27	TGTGCCAGCAGTTGGGATGCGGGAGACTACAATGAGCAGTTCTTC	CASSWDAGDYNEQFF
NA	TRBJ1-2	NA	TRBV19	TGTGCCAGTACGGAGGTGGGGCTGAACTATGGCTACACCTTC	CASTEVGLNYGYTF
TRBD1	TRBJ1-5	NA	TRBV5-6	TGTGCCAGCAGCTTGTGGGGACAGCCACATCAGCCCCAGCATTTT	CASSLWGQPHQPQHF